This passage covers 10 T cell receptor delta chains from one sample sequenced in a study of gamma delta lymphoproliferative disorders and STAT genes. Genomic DNA from isolated PBMCs served as the sequencing template. TCRdb fed the multiplex PCR reads into CATT to redo clone calling. The sample consists of 3,300 or so delta-chain clones, around 1.2% of them appearing once. Material for sequencing was blood. The receptors were sampled from a human donor in good health.

About this clone: This likely reflects a read error, since a far larger clone is one base away. This CDR3 is also generated by other DNA sequences in the sample. This chain links TRDV2 with TRDJ1; unclear D gene. This CDR3 has 17 amino acids. Germline CDR1 GEAIGNYY, CDR2 EKD. In nucleotides, the CDR3 is TGTGCTTGTGACACCCTTACTTTTAGAATCAACACCGATAAACTCATCTTT. Residues: CACDTLTFRINTDKLIF.

This clone was detected a few times. The likely explanation is a read error, given a far larger clone one base away. This specimen includes other DNA sequences encoding the same CDR3. V gene TRDV2 combines with J gene TRDJ1, with 7 bases matching TRDD3. The length of the CDR3 is 14 residues. After removal of 1 base from V and 3 bases from J, the junction contained 4 bases not matched to a gene. The germline CDR1 and CDR2 sequences are GEAIGNYY and EKD. Written as DNA, the CDR3 is TGTGCCTGTGACACTGTCGGGGGATCCGATAAACTCATCTTT. Protein: CACDTVGGSDKLIF.

As regards this clone: A single base is all that separates this from a far larger clone, so a read error is likely. Other nucleotide sequences in the sample specify the same CDR3. The chain carries TRDV2 and TRDJ1, with a weak D call TRDD3 (5 bases). From germline, CDR1 is GEAIGNYY and CDR2 EKD. V gave up 3 bases and J gave up 0 bases, with 19 bases separating them. The CDR3 contains 17 residues. CDR3 loop: CACDLVGSPPYTDKLIF. The DNA of the CDR3 is TGTGCCTGTGACCTGGTGGGGTCACCTCCCTACACCGATAAACTCATCTTT.

Turning to this clone: A far larger clone is off by one base, so a read error is likely. Within the sample, other DNA sequences also encode this same CDR3. The chain links TRDV2 to TRDJ1; 7 bases fit TRDD3. Per germline, CDR1 GEAIGNYY and CDR2 EKD. The V and J ends lost 1 base and 4 bases, in that order; junction bases with no gene match: 8. This CDR3 is built from 15 residues. Here the CDR3 reads CACDTLGDRHDKLIF. CDR3 DNA sequence: TGTGCCTGTGACACATTGGGGGACCGACACGATAAACTCATCTTT.

This clone was recorded a few times. TCRdb pairs this DNA with a much larger clone's protein that differs at residue 3, likely a read error; the protein shown was translated from the DNA. The chain joins TRDV2 to TRDJ1; D gene ambiguous. This CDR3 contains 15 residues. CDR1 is GEAIGNYY, CDR2 EKD, per germline. CDR3 region: CARDPLLHNTDKLIF. The CDR3 bases are TGTGCCCGTGACCCGTTACTGCATAACACCGATAAACTCATCTTT.

About this clone: This DNA's translation differs at residue 7 from TCRdb's protein, which comes from a much larger clone; a read error is likely, and the protein shown is translated from the DNA. The CDR3 reads CACDLLVGDTDKLIF. The DNA of the CDR3 is TGTGCCTGTGACCTACTCGTGGGGGACACCGATAAACTCATCTTT. The chain employs TRDV2 and TRDJ1, with a tentative D call TRDD3 (6 bases). CDR3 size: 15 residues. Between the trimmed V and J ends, which lost 3 bases and 0 bases, there was a span of 13 bases. Germline-derived CDR1 and CDR2 are GEAIGNYY and EKD.

This clone occurred a few times. The mismatch at residue 11 between this DNA's translation and the TCRdb protein of a much larger clone likely reflects a read error; the protein shown is translated from the DNA. The CDR3 region is CACDTVGGIRKAWDTRQMFF. The DNA of the CDR3 is TGTGCCTGTGACACCGTCGGGGGGATACGCAAAGCCTGGGACACCCGACAGATGTTTTTC. V is TRDV2 and J is TRDJ3; TRDD3 matches 10 bases. The CDR3 runs 20 residues. From germline, CDR1 is GEAIGNYY and CDR2 EKD. J was trimmed by 2 bases and V by 0 bases; bases with no gene match: 9.

Details on this clone: This DNA's translation and the protein TCRdb lists, from a much larger clone, do not match at residue 11, likely due to a read error; the protein shown is translated from the DNA. V and J are TRDV2 and TRDJ1; 8 bases are a match to TRDD3. The CDR3 length is 19 residues. V was pared by 3 bases and J by 0 bases, with 17 bases of the junction left unmatched. CDR1 and CDR2 from the germline V gene are GEAIGNYY and EKD. CDR3 sequence (DNA): TGTGCCTGTGACCCCCTACTCGTACTGGGGGGTGGATACACCGATAAACTCATCTTT. Protein: CACDPLLVLGGGYTDKLIF.

This clone turned up a few times. This likely reflects a read error, since a far larger clone is one base away. Additional DNA sequences in this sample encode the identical CDR3. This chain connects TRDV1 to TRDJ1; 7 nucleotides line up with TRDD2. The germline gives CDR1 TSWWSYY, CDR2 QGS. Germline trimming cut 2 bases from V and 0 bases from J; bases unmatched to any gene: 18. The CDR3 totals 20 residues. The CDR3 here is CALGEFFFLAPPVHTDKLIF. The DNA of the CDR3 is TGTGCTCTTGGGGAATTCTTCTTCCTAGCGCCTCCGGTCCACACCGATAAACTCATCTTT.

This clone was detected only a few times. The chain has TRDV2 and TRDJ1, with 10 bases fitting TRDD3. The trim removed 3 bases at V and 0 bases at J, leaving 9 bases unmatched. The CDR3 extends over 17 amino acids. Germline CDR1 GEAIGNYY, CDR2 EKD. The CDR3 sequence is CACDPVLGDPYTDKLIF. The DNA of the CDR3 is TGTGCCTGTGACCCTGTACTGGGGGATCCGTACACCGATAAACTCATCTTT.